The 5 T cell receptor beta chains given below trace back to one sample, sequenced in a study of T cells in Graves' hyperthyroidism and ophthalmopathy. RNA transcripts gave rise to amplified TCR beta CDR3 regions. HTBI primers were used for first-round RT-PCR of the TCR CDR3. Via MiXCR, TCRdb re-called the multiplex PCR reads, giving one row per CDR3 protein. The table has around 690,000 distinct CDR3 sequences, around 16% seen once; the top ten hold roughly 15%. The sample was blood. The receptors stem from a man aged 45 to 65 with Graves' hyperthyroidism.

This chain links TRBV9 with TRBJ2-4; the match to TRBD1 covers 10 bases. V was pared by 4 bases and J by 0 bases, with 13 bases of the junction left unmatched. The length of the CDR3 is 19 residues. Germline CDR1 is SGDLS and CDR2 is YYNGEE. The CDR3 is CASSPTGDRGALAKNIQYF. For the CDR3, the DNA is TGTGCCAGCAGCCCCACAGGGGACAGGGGAGCCCTAGCCAAAAACATTCAGTACTTC.

This clonotype was seen repeatedly, ten times or more. The V and J genes are TRBV13 and TRBJ2-7, with D hard to call. Deletions cut 5 bases from V and 3 bases from J, with 8 bases between. There are 12 residues in the CDR3. Germline CDR1 and CDR2: PRHDT and FYEKMQ (reference sequence). The CDR3 DNA reads as TGTGCCAGCAGCGTCCCCGGCTACGAGCAGTACTTC. It yields the protein CASSVPGYEQYF.

This clonotype was recorded at least ten times. The V and J genes are TRBV7-8 and TRBJ2-7; possibly TRBD1 for D (5 bases). V was clipped by 2 bases and J by 1 base, with 12 bases between them. CDR3 length: 15 amino acids. The V gene's germline CDR1 is SGHVS and CDR2 FQNEAQ. The CDR3 protein is CASSLSQGVSYEQYF. Here the CDR3 DNA reads TGTGCCAGCAGCTTAAGCCAGGGTGTTTCCTACGAGCAGTACTTC.

This clonotype was picked up a small number of times. This CDR3 is CASIQGAGNTIYF. The CDR3 bases are TGTGCCAGCATCCAGGGGGCTGGAAACACCATATATTTT. The rearrangement joins TRBV2 to TRBJ1-3, with 7 bases matching TRBD1. Per germline, CDR1 SNHLY and CDR2 FYNNEI. V shed 7 bases and J 2 bases; nucleotides not matched to a gene: 2. The CDR3 spans 13 residues.

V usage is TRBV7-9 and J usage is TRBJ2-5; D possibly corresponds to TRBD1 (6 bases). Trimming took 1 base from V and 5 from J, leaving 17 bases between them. Germline lookup yields CDR1 SEHNR and CDR2 FQNEAQ (reference sequence). This CDR3 has 16 amino acids. CDR3 amino acids: CASSLDERAGVETQYF. The CDR3, as DNA: TGTGCCAGCAGCTTAGATGAGAGGGCAGGGGTGGAGACCCAGTACTTC.